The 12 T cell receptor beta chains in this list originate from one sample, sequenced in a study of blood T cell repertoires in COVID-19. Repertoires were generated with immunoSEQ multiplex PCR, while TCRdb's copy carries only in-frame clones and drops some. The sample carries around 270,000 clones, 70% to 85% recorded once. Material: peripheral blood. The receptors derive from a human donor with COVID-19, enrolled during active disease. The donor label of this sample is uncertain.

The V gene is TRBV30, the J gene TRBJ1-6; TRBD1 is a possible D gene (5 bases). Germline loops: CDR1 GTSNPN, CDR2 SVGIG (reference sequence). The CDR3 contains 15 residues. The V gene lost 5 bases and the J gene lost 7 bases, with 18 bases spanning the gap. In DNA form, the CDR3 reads TGTGCCTGGTCGACGAATCAGGGTGGAAATTCACCCCTCCACTTT. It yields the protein CAWSTNQGGNSPLHF.

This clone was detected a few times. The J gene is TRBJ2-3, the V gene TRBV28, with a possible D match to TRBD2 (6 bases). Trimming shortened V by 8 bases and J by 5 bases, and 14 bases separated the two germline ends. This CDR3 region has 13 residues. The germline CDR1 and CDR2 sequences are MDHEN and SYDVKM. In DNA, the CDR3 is TGTGCCAGCTGGGGAGGAGCTCAAGATACGCAGTATTTT. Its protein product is CASWGGAQDTQYF.

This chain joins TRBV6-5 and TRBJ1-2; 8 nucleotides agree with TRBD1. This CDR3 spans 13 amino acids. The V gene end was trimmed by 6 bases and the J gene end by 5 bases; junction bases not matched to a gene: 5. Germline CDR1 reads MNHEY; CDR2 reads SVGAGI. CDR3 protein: CASSLDREYGYTF. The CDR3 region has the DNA TGTGCCAGCAGCCTGGACAGGGAATATGGCTACACCTTC.

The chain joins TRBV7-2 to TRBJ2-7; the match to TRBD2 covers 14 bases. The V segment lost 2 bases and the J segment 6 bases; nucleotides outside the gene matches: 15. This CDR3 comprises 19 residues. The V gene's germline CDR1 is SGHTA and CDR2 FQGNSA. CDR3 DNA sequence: TGTGCCAGCAGCTTACGGGGGACCGGGACTAGCGGGAGTTACCCCGAGCAGTACTTC. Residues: CASSLRGTGTSGSYPEQYF. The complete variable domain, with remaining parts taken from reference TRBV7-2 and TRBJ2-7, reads GAGVSQSPSNKVTEKGKDVELRCDPISGHTALYWYRQSLGQGLEFLIYFQGNSAPDKSGLPSDRFSAERTGGSVSTLTIQRTQQEDSAVYLCASSLRGTGTSGSYPEQYFGPGTRLTVT.

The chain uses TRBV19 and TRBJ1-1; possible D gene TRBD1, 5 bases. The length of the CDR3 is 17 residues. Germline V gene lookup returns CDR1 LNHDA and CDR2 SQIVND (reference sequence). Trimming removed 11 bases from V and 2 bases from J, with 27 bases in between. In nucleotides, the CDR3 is TGTGCCCCAGTCTTTATTCCATGGGGGGTGAGTAACACTGAAGCTTTCTTT. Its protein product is CAPVFIPWGVSNTEAFF.

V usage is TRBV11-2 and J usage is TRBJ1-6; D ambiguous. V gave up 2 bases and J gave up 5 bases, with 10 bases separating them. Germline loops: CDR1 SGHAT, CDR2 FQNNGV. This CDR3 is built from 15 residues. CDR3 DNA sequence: TGTGCCAGCAGCTTAAGATCCCCAGATAATTCACCCCTCCACTTT. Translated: CASSLRSPDNSPLHF.

DNA for the CDR3: TGTGCCAGCAGGATCCAGGGCCTCAACACTGAAGCTTTCTTT. Translation: CASRIQGLNTEAFF. The chain joins TRBV6-5 to TRBJ1-1; perhaps TRBD1 as D (5 bases). The germline V gene has CDR1 MNHEY and CDR2 SVGAGI. The CDR3 contains 14 residues. Between the trimmed V and J ends, which lost 6 bases and 2 bases, there was a span of 13 bases.

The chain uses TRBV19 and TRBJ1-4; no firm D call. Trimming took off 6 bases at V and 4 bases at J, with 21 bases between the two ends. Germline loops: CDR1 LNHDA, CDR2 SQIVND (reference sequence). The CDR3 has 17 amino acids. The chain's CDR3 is CASSLLVAQIFNEKLFF. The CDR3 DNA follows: TGTGCCAGTAGCCTGCTCGTGGCCCAAATCTTTAATGAAAAACTGTTTTTT.

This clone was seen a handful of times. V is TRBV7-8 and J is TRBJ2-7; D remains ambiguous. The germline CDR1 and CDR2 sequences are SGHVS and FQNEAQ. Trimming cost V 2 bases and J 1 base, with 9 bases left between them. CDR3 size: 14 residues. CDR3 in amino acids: CASSLLEQSYEQYF. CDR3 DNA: TGTGCCAGCAGCTTACTAGAACAATCCTACGAGCAGTACTTC.

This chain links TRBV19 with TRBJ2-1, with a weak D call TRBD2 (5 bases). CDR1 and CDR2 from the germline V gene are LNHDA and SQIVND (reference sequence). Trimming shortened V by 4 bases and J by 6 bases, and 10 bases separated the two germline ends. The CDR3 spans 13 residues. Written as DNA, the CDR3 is TGTGCCAGTAGTACGGACTTCCCCAATGAGCAGTTCTTC. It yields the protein CASSTDFPNEQFF.

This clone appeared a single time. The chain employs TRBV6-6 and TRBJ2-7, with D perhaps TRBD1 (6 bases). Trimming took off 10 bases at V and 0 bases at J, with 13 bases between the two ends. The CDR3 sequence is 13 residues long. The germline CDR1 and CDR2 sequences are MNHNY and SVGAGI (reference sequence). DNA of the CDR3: TGTGCCACCACCAGACAGGCCTCCTACGAGCAGTACTTC. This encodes CATTRQASYEQYF.

CDR3 sequence (DNA): TGTGCCAGCAGTTACGGCGGCCTAGCGGGAAGTGTATCCTACGAGCAGTACTTC. Translating gives CASSYGGLAGSVSYEQYF. J is TRBJ2-7 and V is TRBV6-2 or TRBV6-3; 9 bases agree with TRBD2. The V gene end was trimmed by 2 bases and the J gene end by 1 base; junction bases not matched to a gene: 12. This CDR3 contains 18 residues. Germline V gene sequence: CDR1 MNHEY, CDR2 SVGEGT.